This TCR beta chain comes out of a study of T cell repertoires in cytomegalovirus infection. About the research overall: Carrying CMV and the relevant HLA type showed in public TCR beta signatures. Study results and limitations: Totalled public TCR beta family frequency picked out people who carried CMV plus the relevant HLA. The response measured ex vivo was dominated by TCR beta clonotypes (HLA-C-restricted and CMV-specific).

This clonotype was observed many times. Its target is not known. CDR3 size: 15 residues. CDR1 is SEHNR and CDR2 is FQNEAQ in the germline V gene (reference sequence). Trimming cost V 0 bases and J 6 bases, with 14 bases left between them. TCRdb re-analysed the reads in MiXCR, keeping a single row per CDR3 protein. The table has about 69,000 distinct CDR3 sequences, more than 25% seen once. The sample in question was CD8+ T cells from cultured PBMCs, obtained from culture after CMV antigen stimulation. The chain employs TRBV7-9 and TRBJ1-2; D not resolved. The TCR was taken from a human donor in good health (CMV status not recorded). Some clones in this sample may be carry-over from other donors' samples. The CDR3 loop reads CASSLASGPKDGYTF. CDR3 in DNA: TGTGCCAGCAGCTTAGCCTCGGGTCCGAAGGATGGCTACACCTTC.